This TCR beta chain is from a study of brain T cells in children with intractable seizures. Germline V gene sequence: CDR1 SQVTM, CDR2 ANQGSEA. With 7 bases clipped from V and 0 bases from J, the junction kept 8 bases outside the gene matches. The CDR3 runs 16 residues. Time point meaning: blood from clinic visit 5 months post-surgery; TSC patient then seizure free. Profiled with immunoSEQ multiplex PCR; TCRdb holds only in-frame clones, not every one. This repertoire shows 340,000 or so clones, 85% to 95% found once; its top ten account for roughly 6%. Sequenced material: peripheral blood, taken approximately 5 months after surgery. The receptor comes from a boy younger than two with tuberous sclerosis and intractable seizures. The chain has TRBV29-1 and TRBJ1-5; 11 nucleotides match TRBD1. CDR3 nucleotides: TGCAGCGCGGACAGGGGGCCTCTGTATAGCAATCAGCCCCAGCATTTT. This codes for CSADRGPLYSNQPQHF.